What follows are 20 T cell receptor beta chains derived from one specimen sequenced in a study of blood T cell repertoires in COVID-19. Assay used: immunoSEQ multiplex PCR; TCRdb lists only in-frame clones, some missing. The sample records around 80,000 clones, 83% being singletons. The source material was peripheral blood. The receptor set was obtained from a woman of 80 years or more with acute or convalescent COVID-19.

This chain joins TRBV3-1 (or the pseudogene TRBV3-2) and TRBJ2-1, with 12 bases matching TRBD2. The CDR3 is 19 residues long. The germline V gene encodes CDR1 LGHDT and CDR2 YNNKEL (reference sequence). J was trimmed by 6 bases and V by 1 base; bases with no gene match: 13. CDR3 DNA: TGTGCCAGCAGCCAAGGTGTTGGACTAGCGGGGCCTTCTGGCAATGAGCAGTTCTTC. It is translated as CASSQGVGLAGPSGNEQFF.

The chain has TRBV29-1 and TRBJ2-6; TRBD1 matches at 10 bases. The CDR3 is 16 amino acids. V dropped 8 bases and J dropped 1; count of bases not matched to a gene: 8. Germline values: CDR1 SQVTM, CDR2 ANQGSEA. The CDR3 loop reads CSPPRTGGSGANVLTF. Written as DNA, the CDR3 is TGCAGCCCCCCCCGGACAGGGGGATCTGGGGCCAACGTCCTGACTTTC.

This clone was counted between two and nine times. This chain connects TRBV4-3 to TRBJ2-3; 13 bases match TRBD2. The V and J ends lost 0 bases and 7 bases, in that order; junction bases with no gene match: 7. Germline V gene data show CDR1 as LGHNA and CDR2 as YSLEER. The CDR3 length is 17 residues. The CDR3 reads CASSQDRGLAGRNTQYF. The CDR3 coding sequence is TGCGCCAGCAGCCAAGATAGGGGACTAGCGGGAAGAAATACGCAGTATTTT.

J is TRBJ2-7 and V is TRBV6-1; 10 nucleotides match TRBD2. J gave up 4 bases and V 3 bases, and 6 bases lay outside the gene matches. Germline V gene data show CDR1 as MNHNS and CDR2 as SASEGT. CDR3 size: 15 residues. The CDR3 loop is CASSEHYSGGYEQYF. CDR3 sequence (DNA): TGTGCCAGCAGTGAGCATTATAGCGGGGGGTACGAGCAGTACTTC.

The CDR3 nucleotides are TGCGCCAGCAACAGGGACGGATACAATGAGCAGTTCTTC. Its translation: CASNRDGYNEQFF. V usage is TRBV5-1 and J usage is TRBJ2-1; maybe TRBD1 (6 bases). Germline V lookup: CDR1 SGHRS, CDR2 YFSETQ. The CDR3 spans 13 residues. V lost 6 bases to trimming and J lost 4 bases, with 11 bases between them.

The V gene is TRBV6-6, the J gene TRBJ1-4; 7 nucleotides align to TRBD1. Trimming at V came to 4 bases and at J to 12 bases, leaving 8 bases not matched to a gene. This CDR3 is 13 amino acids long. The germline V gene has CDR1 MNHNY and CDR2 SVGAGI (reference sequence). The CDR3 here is CASSWGTEGELFF. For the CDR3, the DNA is TGTGCCAGCAGTTGGGGGACAGAGGGAGAACTGTTTTTT.

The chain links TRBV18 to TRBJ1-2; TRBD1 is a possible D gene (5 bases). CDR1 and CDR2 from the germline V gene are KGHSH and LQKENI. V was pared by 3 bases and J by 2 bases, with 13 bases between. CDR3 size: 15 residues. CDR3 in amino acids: CASSPPGGSNYGYTF. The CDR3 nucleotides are TGTGCCAGCTCACCCCCGGGGGGGTCGAACTATGGCTACACCTTC. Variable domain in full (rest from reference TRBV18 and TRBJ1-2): NAGVMQNPRHLVRRRGQEARLRCSPMKGHSHVYWYRQLPEEGLKFMVYLQKENIIDESGMPKERFSAEFPKEGPSILRIQQVVRGDSAAYFCASSPPGGSNYGYTFGSGTRLTVV.

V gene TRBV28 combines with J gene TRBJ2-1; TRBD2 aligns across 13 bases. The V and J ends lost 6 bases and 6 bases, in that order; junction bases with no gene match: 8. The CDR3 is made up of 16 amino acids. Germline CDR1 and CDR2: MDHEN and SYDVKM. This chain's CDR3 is CASRETSGRAPNEQFF. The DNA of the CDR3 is TGTGCCAGCAGGGAAACTAGCGGGAGGGCCCCCAATGAGCAGTTCTTC.

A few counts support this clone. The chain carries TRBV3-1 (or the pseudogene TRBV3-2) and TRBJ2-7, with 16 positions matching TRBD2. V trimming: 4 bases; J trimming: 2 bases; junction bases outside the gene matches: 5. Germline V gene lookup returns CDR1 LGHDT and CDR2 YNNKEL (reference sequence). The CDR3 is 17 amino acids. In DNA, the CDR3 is TGTGCCAGCAGCCGTCCAGGGACTAGCGGGAGGGCCTACGAGCAGTACTTC. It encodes CASSRPGTSGRAYEQYF.

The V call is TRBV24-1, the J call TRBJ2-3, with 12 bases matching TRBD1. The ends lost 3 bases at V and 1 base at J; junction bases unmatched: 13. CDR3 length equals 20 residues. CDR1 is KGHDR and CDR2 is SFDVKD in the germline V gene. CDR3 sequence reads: CATSDPGTGGGLAGTDTQYF. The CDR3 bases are TGTGCCACCAGTGATCCGGGGACAGGGGGCGGACTAGCGGGCACAGATACGCAGTATTTT.

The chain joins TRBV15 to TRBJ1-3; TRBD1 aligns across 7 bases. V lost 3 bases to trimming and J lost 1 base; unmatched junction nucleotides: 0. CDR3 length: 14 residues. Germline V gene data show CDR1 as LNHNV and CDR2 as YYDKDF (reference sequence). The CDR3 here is CATSRDRSGNTIYF. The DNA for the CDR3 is TGTGCCACCAGCAGGGACAGGTCTGGAAACACCATATATTTT.

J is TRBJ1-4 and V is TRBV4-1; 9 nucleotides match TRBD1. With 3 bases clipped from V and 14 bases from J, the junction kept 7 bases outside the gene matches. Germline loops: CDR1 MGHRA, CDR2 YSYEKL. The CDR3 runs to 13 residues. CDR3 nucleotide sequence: TGCGCCAGCAGCCAGGACAGGGGAACGTCTCTGTTTTTT. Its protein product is CASSQDRGTSLFF.

CDR3 nucleotides: TGTGCCAGCAGCCGCACTAGCGGGAGCGGAGGTGAGCAGTTCTTC. This encodes CASSRTSGSGGEQFF. The rearrangement links TRBV6-5 to TRBJ2-1; 11 nucleotides line up with TRBD2. This CDR3 has 15 amino acids. The V and J ends lost 6 bases and 9 bases, in that order; junction bases with no gene match: 10. The germline V gene encodes CDR1 MNHEY and CDR2 SVGAGI.

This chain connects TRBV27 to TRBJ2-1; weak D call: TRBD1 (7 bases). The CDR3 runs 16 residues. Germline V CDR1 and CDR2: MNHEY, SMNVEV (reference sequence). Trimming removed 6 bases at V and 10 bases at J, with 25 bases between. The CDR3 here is CASSYRGPSRGGEQFF. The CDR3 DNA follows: TGTGCCAGCAGCTACAGGGGCCCATCTCGGGGAGGAGAGCAGTTCTTC.

CDR3 protein: CASSLFYTVESPLHF. As DNA, the CDR3 is TGCGCCAGCAGCCTATTTTACACTGTGGAGTCACCCCTCCACTTT. The chain carries TRBV4-1 and TRBJ1-6; no clear D. This CDR3 comprises 15 residues. The V and J ends lost 4 bases and 10 bases respectively, with 17 bases between them. The germline V gene encodes CDR1 MGHRA and CDR2 YSYEKL.

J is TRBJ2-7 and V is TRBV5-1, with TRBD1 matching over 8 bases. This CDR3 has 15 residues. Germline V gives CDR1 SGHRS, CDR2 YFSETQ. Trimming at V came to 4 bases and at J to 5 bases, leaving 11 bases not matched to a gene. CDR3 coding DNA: TGCGCCAGCAGCCAATTAAAGGACAGGGCCCACGAGCAGTACTTC. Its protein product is CASSQLKDRAHEQYF. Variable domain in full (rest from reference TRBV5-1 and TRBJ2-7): KAGVTQTPRYLIKTRGQQVTLSCSPISGHRSVSWYQQTPGQGLQFLFEYFSETQRNKGNFPGRFSGRQFSNSRSEMNVSTLELGDSALYLCASSQLKDRAHEQYFGPGTRLTVT.

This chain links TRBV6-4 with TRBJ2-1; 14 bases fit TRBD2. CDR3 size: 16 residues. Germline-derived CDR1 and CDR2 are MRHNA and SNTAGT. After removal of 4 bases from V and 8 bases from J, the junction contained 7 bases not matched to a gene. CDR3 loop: CASSVETSGRGDEQFF. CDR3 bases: TGTGCCAGCAGTGTCGAGACTAGCGGGAGGGGAGATGAGCAGTTCTTC.

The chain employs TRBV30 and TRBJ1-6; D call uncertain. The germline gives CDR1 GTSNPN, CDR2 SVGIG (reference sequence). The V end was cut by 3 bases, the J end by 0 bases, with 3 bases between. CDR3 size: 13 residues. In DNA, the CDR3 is TGTGCCTGGAGCCTCTCCTATAATTCACCCCTCCACTTT. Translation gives CAWSLSYNSPLHF.

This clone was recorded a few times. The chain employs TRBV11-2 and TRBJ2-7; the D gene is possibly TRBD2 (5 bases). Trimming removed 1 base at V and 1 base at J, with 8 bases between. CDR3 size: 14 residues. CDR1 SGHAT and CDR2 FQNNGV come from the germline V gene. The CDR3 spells CASSLAEGSYEQYF. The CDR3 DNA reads TGTGCCAGCAGCTTAGCTGAGGGATCCTACGAGCAGTACTTC.

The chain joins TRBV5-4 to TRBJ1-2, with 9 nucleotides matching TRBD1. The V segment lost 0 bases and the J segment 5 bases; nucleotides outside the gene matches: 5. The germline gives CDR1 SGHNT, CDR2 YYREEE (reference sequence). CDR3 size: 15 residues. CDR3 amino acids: CASSLAMTGGYGYTF. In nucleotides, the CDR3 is TGTGCCAGCAGCTTGGCCATGACAGGGGGATATGGCTACACCTTC.